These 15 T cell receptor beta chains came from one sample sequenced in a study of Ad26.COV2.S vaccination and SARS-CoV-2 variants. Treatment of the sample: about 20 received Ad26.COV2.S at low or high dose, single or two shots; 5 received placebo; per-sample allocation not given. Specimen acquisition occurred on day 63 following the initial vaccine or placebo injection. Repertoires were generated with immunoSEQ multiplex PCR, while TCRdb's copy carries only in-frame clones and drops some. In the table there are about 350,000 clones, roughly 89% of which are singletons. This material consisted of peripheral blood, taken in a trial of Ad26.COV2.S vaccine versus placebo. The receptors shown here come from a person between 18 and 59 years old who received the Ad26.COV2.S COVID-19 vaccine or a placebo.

CDR3 in amino acids: CASSRLAATSYEQYF. In DNA, the CDR3 is TGTGCCAGCAGTCGACTAGCGGCCACATCCTACGAGCAGTACTTC. The V and J genes are TRBV28 and TRBJ2-7; 9 bases align to TRBD2. The CDR3 has 15 amino acids. V lost 5 bases, J lost 1 base, and 6 bases stayed unmatched. CDR1 is MDHEN and CDR2 is SYDVKM in the germline V gene.

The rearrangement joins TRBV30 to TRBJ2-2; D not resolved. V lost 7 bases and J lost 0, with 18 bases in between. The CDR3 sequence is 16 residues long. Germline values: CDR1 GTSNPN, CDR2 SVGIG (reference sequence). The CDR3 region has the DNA TGTGCCTACACCGGGTCTACCATCACGAACACCGGGGAGCTGTTTTTT. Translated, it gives CAYTGSTITNTGELFF.

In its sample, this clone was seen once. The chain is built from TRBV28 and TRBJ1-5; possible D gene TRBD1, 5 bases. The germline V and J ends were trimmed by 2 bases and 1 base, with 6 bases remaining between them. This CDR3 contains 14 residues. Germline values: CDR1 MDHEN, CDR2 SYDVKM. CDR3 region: CASSLGGSNQPQHF. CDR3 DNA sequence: TGTGCCAGCAGTTTAGGGGGAAGCAATCAGCCCCAGCATTTT.

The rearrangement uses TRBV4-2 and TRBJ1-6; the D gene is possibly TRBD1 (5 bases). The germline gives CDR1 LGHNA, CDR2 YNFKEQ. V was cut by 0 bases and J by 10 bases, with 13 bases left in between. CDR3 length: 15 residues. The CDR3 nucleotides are TGTGCCAGCAGCCAAGATTTTGGGGCGCAATCACCCCTCCACTTT. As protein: CASSQDFGAQSPLHF.

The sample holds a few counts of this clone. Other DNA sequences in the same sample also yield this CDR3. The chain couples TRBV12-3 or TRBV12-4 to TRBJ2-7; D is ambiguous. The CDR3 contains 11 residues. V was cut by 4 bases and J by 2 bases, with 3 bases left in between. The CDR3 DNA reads TGTGCCAGCAGTTCCGCCTACGAGCAGTACTTC. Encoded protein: CASSSAYEQYF.

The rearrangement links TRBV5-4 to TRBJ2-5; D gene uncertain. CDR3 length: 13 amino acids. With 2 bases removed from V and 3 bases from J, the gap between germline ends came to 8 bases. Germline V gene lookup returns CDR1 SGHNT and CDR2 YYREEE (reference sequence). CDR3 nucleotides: TGTGCCAGCAGCTTCGCGTGGGAAGAGACCCAGTACTTC. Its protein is CASSFAWEETQYF. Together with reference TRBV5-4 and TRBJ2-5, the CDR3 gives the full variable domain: ETGVTQSPTHLIKTRGQQVTLRCSSQSGHNTVSWYQQALGQGPQFIFQYYREEENGRGNFPPRFSGLQFPNYSSELNVNALELDDSALYLCASSFAWEETQYFGPGTRLLVL.

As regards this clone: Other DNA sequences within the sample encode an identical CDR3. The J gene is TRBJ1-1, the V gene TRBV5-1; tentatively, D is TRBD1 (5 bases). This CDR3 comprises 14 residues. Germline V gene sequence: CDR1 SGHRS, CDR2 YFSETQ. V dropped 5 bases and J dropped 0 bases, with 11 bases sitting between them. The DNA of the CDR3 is TGCGCCAGCAGTCCGGGGCACATGAACACTGAAGCTTTCTTT. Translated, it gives CASSPGHMNTEAFF.

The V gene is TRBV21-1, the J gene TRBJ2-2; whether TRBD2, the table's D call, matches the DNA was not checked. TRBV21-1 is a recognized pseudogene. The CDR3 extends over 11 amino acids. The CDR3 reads CASILGGELFF. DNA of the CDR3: TGTGCCAGCATCCTCGGCGGGGAGCTGTTTTTT.

CDR3 in amino acids: CASSQVNEQFF. As DNA, the CDR3 is TGTGCCAGCAGCCAAGTAAATGAGCAGTTCTTC. The chain couples TRBV12-3 or TRBV12-4 to TRBJ2-1; D gene ambiguous. The germline V and J ends were trimmed by 6 bases and 7 bases, with 7 bases remaining between them. The CDR3 spans 11 residues.

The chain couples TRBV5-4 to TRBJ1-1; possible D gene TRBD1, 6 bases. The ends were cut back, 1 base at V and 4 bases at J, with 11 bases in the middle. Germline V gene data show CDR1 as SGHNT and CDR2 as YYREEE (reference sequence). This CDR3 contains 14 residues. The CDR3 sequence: CASSLIGGGTEAFF. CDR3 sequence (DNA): TGTGCCAGCAGCTTGATAGGAGGGGGCACTGAAGCTTTCTTT.

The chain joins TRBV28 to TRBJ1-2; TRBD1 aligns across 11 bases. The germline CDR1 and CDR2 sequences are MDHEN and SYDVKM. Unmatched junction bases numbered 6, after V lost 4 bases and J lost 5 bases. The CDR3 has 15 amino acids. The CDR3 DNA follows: TGTGCCAGCAGTTCCACCGGACAGGGGGCATATGGCTACACCTTC. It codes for CASSSTGQGAYGYTF.

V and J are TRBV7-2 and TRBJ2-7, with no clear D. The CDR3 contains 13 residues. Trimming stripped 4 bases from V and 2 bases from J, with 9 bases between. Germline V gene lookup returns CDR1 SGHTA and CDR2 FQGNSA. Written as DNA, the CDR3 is TGTGCCAGCAGCTCGGCACGCGCCTACGAGCAGTACTTC. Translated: CASSSARAYEQYF.

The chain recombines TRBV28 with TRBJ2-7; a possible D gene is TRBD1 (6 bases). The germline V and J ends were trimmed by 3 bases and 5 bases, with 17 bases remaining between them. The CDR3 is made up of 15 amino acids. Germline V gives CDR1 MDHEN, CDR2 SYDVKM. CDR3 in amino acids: CASSLGRGHRNEQYF. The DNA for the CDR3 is TGTGCCAGCAGTTTGGGCAGGGGCCATCGAAACGAGCAGTACTTC.

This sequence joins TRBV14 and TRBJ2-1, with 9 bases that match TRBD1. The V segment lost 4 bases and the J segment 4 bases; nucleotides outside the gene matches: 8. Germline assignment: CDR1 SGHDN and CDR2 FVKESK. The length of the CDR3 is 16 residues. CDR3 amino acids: CASSPLGQGNYNEQFF. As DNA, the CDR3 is TGTGCCAGCAGCCCCCTCGGACAGGGGAATTACAATGAGCAGTTCTTC.

CDR3 amino acids: CASSQVGQETQYF. CDR3 nucleotide sequence: TGTGCCAGCAGCCAAGTAGGCCAAGAGACCCAGTACTTC. The chain links TRBV14 to TRBJ2-5; D not certain. The germline V gene encodes CDR1 SGHDN and CDR2 FVKESK. The CDR3 consists of 13 residues. The germline V and J ends were trimmed by 1 base and 1 base, with 4 bases remaining between them.